This passage covers 6 T cell receptor beta chains from one sample sequenced in a study of T cell repertoires in cytomegalovirus infection. TCRdb redid the calling of the reads with MiXCR, one entry per CDR3 protein. The sample includes some 900,000 distinct CDR3 sequences, approximately 30% of them seen just once. The antigens of these receptors remain unknown. The source material was cultured CD8+ T cells from PBMCs, sampled from culture after CMV antigen stimulation. The receptors here all came from a human donor in good health (CMV status not recorded). Some clones in this sample may be carry-over from other donors' samples.

This clonotype occurred a few times. The rearrangement joins TRBV4-1 to TRBJ1-1; weak D call: TRBD1 (5 bases). The CDR3 contains 16 residues. Deletions cut 1 base from V and 5 bases from J, with 17 bases between. The germline V gene has CDR1 MGHRA and CDR2 YSYEKL. The DNA for the CDR3 is TGCGCCAGCAGCCAAGTGGGGCTTCTCCGGAGGACTGAAGCTTTCTTT. It yields the protein CASSQVGLLRRTEAFF.

CDR3: CASGPLHTMNTEAFF. DNA of the CDR3: TGTGCCAGCGGCCCGTTACATACAATGAACACTGAAGCTTTCTTT. The J gene is TRBJ1-1, the V gene TRBV19; D unclear. Trimming pared 9 bases from V and 0 bases from J, leaving 17 bases between. CDR1 LNHDA and CDR2 SQIVND come from the germline V gene (reference sequence). This CDR3 has 15 residues.

The sample holds many counts of this clonotype. The V call is TRBV20-1, the J call TRBJ1-4; TRBD1 agrees at 8 bases. Trimming removed 0 bases from V and 5 bases from J; junction bases left unmatched: 5. Looked up from germline, CDR1 is DFQATT and CDR2 is SNEGSKA (reference sequence). CDR3 length: 15 residues. The CDR3 protein is CSARDYQGANEKLFF. The CDR3 DNA is TGCAGTGCTAGAGATTATCAGGGGGCAAATGAAAAACTGTTTTTT.

This clonotype was picked up many times. The J gene is TRBJ2-1, the V gene TRBV6-5, with D uncertain. CDR1 MNHEY and CDR2 SVGAGI come from the germline V gene. This CDR3 contains 15 residues. The germline V and J ends were trimmed by 1 base and 5 bases, with 12 bases remaining between them. CDR3 in DNA: TGTGCCAGCAGTTACTACCCCGGACGGAACAATGAGCAGTTCTTC. It specifies CASSYYPGRNNEQFF.

This clonotype has at least ten counts. The chain has TRBV7-9 and TRBJ2-4, with TRBD1 matching over 8 bases. Trimming took 2 bases from V and 2 from J; bases not matched to a gene: 5. This CDR3 has 16 residues. CDR1 is SEHNR and CDR2 is FQNEAQ in the germline V gene (reference sequence). This CDR3 is CASSLPTGGSKNIQYF. CDR3 DNA sequence: TGTGCCAGCAGCTTACCAACAGGGGGATCCAAAAACATTCAGTACTTC.

The chain recombines TRBV7-6 with TRBJ2-7, with TRBD1 as a possible D gene (6 bases). This CDR3 has 14 amino acids. With 1 base removed from V and 5 bases from J, the gap between germline ends came to 12 bases. Germline CDR1 and CDR2: SGHVS and FNYEAQ. DNA for the CDR3: TGTGCCAGCAGCTTAGGAAGGGGGAATGACGAGCAGTACTTC. Amino acid sequence: CASSLGRGNDEQYF. Full variable domain (outside the CDR3, taken from reference TRBV7-6 and TRBJ2-7): GAGVSQSPRYKVTKRGQDVALRCDPISGHVSLYWYRQALGQGPEFLTYFNYEAQQDKSGLPNDRFSAERPEGSISTLTIQRTEQRDSAMYRCASSLGRGNDEQYFGPGTRLTVT.